This TCR beta chain was sequenced for a study of early T cells in non-severe SARS-CoV-2 infection. Study details: The sequenced material was bulk RNA from unsorted whole blood, and its chains were unpaired.

V lost 2 bases, J lost 4 bases, and 5 bases lay in between. The CDR3 loop spans 12 amino acids. Germline CDR1 is SGHRS and CDR2 is YFSETQ. TCRdb reprocessed the 5' RACE reads via MiXCR and lists one record per CDR3 protein. Here the sample spans about 77,000 distinct CDR3 sequences, about a sixth being singletons. This sequence joins TRBV5-1 and TRBJ2-3; no reliable D call. The receptor was derived from an adult who was a healthcare worker with PCR-confirmed SARS-CoV-2 infection or an uninfected control (not recorded which). Sequencing was done on a sample of whole blood. CDR3 loop: CASSFYSDTQYF. The CDR3 nucleotides read TGCGCCAGCAGCTTCTACTCAGATACGCAGTATTTT.